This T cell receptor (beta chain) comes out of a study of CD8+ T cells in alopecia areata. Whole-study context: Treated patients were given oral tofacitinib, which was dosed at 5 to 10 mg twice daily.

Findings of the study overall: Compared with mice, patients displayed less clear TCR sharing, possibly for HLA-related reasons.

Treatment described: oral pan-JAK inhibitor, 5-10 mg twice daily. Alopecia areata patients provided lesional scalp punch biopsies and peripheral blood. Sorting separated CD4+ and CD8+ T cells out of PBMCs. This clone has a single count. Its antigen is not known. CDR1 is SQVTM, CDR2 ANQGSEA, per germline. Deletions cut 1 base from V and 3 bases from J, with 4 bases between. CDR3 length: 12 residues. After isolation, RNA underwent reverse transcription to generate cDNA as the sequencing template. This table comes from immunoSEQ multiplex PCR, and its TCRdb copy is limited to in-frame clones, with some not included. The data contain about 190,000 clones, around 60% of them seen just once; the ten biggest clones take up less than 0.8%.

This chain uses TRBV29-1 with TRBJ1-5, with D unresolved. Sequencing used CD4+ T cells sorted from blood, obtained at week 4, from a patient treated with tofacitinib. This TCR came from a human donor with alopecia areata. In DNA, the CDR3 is TGCAGCGTTGAAGGAGACAATCAGCCCCAGCATTTT. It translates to CSVEGDNQPQHF.